A single sample is the source of the 3 T cell receptor beta chains below, sequenced in a study of blood T cell repertoires in COVID-19. Profiling relied on immunoSEQ multiplex PCR, and the TCRdb table lists in-frame clones only, not all of them. The sample consists of approximately 110,000 clones, roughly 80% of them appearing once. Sequencing used peripheral blood. The source of these receptors is a woman over 75 with acute or convalescent COVID-19.

Here the CDR3 reads CASSRTGSTDTQYF. The CDR3 region has the DNA TGTGCCAGCTCACGGACAGGGAGCACAGATACGCAGTATTTT. This chain connects TRBV18 to TRBJ2-3; 8 bases match TRBD1. CDR1 and CDR2 (germline): KGHSH, LQKENI. This CDR3 spans 14 amino acids. V shed 4 bases, J shed 0 bases, and the junction held 0 bases outside the gene matches.

This clone was detected a few times. The chain recombines TRBV2 with TRBJ2-5, with D possibly being TRBD2 (5 bases). Looked up from germline, CDR1 is SNHLY and CDR2 is FYNNEI. V was clipped by 10 bases and J by 5 bases, with 17 bases between them. CDR3 size: 13 residues. CDR3 DNA sequence: TGTGCCACCTTCGGAGGACGTCAGGAGACCCAGTACTTC. This sequence encodes CATFGGRQETQYF.

The V call is TRBV12-3 or TRBV12-4, the J call TRBJ2-7; 9 nucleotides line up with TRBD2. The CDR3 has 13 residues. The CDR3 protein is CASRLAGAGEQYV. As DNA, the CDR3 is TGTGCCAGCAGGTTAGCGGGAGCGGGAGAGCAGTACGTC.